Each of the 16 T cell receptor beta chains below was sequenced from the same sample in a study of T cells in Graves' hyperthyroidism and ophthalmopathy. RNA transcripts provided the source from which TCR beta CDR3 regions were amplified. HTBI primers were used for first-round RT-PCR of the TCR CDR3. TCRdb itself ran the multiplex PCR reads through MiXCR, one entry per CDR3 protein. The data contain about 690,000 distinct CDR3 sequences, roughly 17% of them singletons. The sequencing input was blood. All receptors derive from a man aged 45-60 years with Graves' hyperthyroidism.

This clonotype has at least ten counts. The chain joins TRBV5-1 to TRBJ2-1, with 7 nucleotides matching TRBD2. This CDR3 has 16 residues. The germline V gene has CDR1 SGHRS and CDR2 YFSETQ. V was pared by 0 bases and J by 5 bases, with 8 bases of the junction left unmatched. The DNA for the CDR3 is TGCGCCAGCAGCTTGGCCTCTTTGCGGGGGAACAATGAGCAGTTCTTC. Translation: CASSLASLRGNNEQFF.

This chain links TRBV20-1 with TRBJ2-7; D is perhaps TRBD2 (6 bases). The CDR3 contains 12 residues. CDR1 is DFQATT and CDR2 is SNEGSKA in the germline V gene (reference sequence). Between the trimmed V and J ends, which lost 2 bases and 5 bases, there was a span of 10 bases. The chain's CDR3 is CSARLAPHEQYF. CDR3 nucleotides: TGCAGTGCTAGACTAGCGCCTCACGAGCAGTACTTC.

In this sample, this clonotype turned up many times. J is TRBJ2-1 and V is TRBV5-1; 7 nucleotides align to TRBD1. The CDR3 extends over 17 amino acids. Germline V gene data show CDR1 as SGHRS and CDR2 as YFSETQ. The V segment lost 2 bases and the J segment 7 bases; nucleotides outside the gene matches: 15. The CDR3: CASSLNRGPNLYNEQFF. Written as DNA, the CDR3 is TGCGCCAGCAGCTTAAACAGGGGCCCTAACTTGTATAATGAGCAGTTCTTC.

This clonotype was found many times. This chain's CDR3 is CASSYRDTENYGYTF. The CDR3 nucleotides are TGTGCCAGCAGTTACCGGGACACGGAAAACTATGGCTACACCTTC. The V and J genes are TRBV6-5 and TRBJ1-2; tentative D call: TRBD1 (6 bases). CDR1 and CDR2 from the germline V gene are MNHEY and SVGAGI. This CDR3 has 15 residues. V lost 2 bases and J 2 bases, leaving 12 bases between the germline ends.

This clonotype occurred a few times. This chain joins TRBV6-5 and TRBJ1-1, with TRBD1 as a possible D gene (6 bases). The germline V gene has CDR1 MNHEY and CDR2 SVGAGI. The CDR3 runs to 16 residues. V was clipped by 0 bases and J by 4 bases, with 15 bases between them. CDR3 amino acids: CASSYSSGVGSTEAFF. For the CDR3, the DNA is TGTGCCAGCAGTTACTCGTCAGGGGTAGGGAGCACTGAAGCTTTCTTT.

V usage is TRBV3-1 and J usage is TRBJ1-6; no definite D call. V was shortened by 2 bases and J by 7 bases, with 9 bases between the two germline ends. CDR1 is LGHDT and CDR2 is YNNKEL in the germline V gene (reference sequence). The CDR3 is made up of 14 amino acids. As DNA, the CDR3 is TGTGCCAGCAGCCAACAGGACGCGAATTCACCCCTCCACTTT. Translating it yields CASSQQDANSPLHF.

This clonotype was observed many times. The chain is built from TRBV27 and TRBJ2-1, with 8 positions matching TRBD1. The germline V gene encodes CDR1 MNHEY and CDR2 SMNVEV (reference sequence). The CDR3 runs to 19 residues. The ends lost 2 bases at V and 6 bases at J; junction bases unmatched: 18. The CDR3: CASSLEVGAGGVKVNEQFF. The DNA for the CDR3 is TGTGCCAGCAGTTTAGAAGTCGGCGCAGGGGGCGTGAAGGTCAATGAGCAGTTCTTC.

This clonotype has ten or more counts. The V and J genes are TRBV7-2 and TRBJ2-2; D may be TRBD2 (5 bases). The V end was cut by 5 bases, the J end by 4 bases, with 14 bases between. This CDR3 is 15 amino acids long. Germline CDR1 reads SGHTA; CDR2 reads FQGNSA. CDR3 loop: CASSVGLGSTGELFF. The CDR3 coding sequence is TGTGCCAGCAGCGTCGGACTGGGGAGCACCGGGGAGCTGTTTTTT.

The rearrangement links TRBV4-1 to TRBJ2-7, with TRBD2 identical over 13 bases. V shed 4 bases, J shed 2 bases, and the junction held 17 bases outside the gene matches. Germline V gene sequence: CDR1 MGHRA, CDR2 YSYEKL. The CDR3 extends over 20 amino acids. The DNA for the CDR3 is TGCGCCAGCAGCCGAGGGGTAGGCACGGGACTAGCGGGACGTCCCTACGAGCAGTACTTC. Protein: CASSRGVGTGLAGRPYEQYF.

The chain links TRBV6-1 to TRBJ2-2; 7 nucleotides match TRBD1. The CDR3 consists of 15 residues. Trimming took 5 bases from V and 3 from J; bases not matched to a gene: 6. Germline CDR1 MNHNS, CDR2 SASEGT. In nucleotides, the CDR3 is TGTGCCAGCAGTCGGACACAGGGGTACACCGGGGAGCTGTTTTTT. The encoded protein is CASSRTQGYTGELFF.

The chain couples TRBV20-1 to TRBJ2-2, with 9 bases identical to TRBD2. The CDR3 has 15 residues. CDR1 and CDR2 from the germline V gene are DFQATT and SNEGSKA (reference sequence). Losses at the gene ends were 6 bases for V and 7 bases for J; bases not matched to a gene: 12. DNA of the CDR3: TGCAGTGCCCGGTTTAGCGGGGGAGCCCTCGGGGAGCTGTTTTTT. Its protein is CSARFSGGALGELFF.

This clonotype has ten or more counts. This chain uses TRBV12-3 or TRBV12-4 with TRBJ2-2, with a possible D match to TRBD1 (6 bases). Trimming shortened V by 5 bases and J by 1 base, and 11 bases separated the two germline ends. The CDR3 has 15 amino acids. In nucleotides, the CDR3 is TGTGCCAGCAGTCCCCAGGGGCTGAACACCGGGGAGCTGTTTTTT. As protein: CASSPQGLNTGELFF.

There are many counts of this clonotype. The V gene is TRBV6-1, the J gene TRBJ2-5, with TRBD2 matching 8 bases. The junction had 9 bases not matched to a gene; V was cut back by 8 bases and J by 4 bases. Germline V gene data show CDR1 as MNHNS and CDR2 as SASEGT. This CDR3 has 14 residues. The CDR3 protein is CASGSGGPGETQYF. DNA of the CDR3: TGTGCCAGCGGGTCGGGAGGGCCAGGAGAGACCCAGTACTTC.

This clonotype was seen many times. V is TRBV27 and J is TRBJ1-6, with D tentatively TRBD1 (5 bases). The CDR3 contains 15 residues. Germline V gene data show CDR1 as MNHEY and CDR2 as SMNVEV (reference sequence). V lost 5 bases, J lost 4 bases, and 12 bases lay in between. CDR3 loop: CASSRGGGYNSPLHF. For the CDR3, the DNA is TGTGCCAGCAGTAGGGGAGGAGGGTATAATTCACCCCTCCACTTT.

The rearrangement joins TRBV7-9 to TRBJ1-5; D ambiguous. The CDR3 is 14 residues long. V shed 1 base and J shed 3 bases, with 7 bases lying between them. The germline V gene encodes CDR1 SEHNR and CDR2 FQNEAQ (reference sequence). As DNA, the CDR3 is TGTGCCAGCAGCTTAGAACAACCCAATCAGCCCCAGCATTTT. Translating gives CASSLEQPNQPQHF.

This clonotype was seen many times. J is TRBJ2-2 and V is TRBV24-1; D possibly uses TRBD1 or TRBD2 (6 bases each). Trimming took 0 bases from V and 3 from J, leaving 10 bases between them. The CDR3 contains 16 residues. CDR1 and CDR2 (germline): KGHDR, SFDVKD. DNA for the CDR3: TGTGCCACCAGTGATTTGATGAGGGGGGACACCGGGGAGCTGTTTTTT. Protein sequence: CATSDLMRGDTGELFF.